This entry lists 2 T cell receptor beta chains sequenced from one sample in a study of response to subunit inactivated influenza vaccine. Each CDR3 protein is one row after TCRdb ran MiXCR on the RT-PCR reads. The repertoire consists of hundreds of thousands of distinct CDR3 sequences, with about 25% occurring once and the leading ten covering approximately 2%. The starting material was CD4+ T cells sorted from PBMCs, obtained roughly 5 days after vaccination. These receptors all stem from a man aged 50 to 59 who received an inactivated influenza vaccine.

This clonotype appeared a few times. The rearrangement uses TRBV7-2 and TRBJ1-4; D not certain. The CDR3 runs 15 residues. Germline-derived CDR1 and CDR2 are SGHTA and FQGNSA. The ends were cut back, 2 bases at V and 1 base at J, with 8 bases in the middle. The chain's CDR3 is CASSLWGRTNEKLFF. CDR3 coding DNA: TGTGCCAGCAGCTTATGGGGTCGAACTAATGAAAAACTGTTTTTT. The full variable domain, in which reference TRBV7-2 and TRBJ1-4 provide the parts outside the CDR3, is GAGVSQSPSNKVTEKGKDVELRCDPISGHTALYWYRQSLGQGLEFLIYFQGNSAPDKSGLPSDRFSAERTGGSVSTLTIQRTQQEDSAVYLCASSLWGRTNEKLFFGSGTQLSVL.

The chain uses TRBV6-1 and TRBJ1-6; no definite D call. CDR1 and CDR2 (germline): MNHNS, SASEGT. This CDR3 has 13 amino acids. V lost 6 bases to trimming and J lost 11 bases, with 14 bases between them. CDR3 region: CASRLRGSPPLHF. CDR3 nucleotide sequence: TGTGCCAGCAGACTCCGAGGTAGTCCACCCCTCCACTTT.